Each of the 28 T cell receptor beta chains below was sequenced from the same sample in a study of CD8 T cells in ankylosing spondylitis. MiXCR, run by TCRdb on the 5' RACE reads, gives a single entry per CDR3 protein. The sample shows over 200,000 distinct CDR3 sequences, over 9.5% of them seen only once. The sample was blood, either unsorted or a sorted T cell fraction (not recorded which). Receptors were obtained from a male donor with ankylosing spondylitis or in good health (not recorded which).

The chain links TRBV6-1 to TRBJ2-3; D might be TRBD1 (5 bases). Germline V gene lookup returns CDR1 MNHNS and CDR2 SASEGT. V was pared by 2 bases and J by 0 bases, with 12 bases between. The CDR3 contains 16 residues. This chain's CDR3 is CASSEQARQSTDTQYF. DNA of the CDR3: TGTGCCAGCAGTGAACAGGCTCGACAGAGCACAGATACGCAGTATTTT.

This clonotype has more than one count but fewer than ten. For the CDR3, the DNA is TGTGCCAGCAGTTTAGTCAGCTCCTACGAGCAGTACTTC. Translating gives CASSLVSSYEQYF. The chain links TRBV28 to TRBJ2-7; no clear D gene. The CDR3 is 13 amino acids. CDR1 and CDR2 from the germline V gene are MDHEN and SYDVKM. Trimming removed 2 bases at V and 0 bases at J, with 5 bases between.

This clonotype has just a few counts. This chain connects TRBV12-3 or TRBV12-4 to TRBJ1-6, with TRBD1 matching 8 bases. V lost 0 bases, J lost 9 bases, and 16 bases stayed unmatched. The CDR3 runs to 19 residues. DNA of the CDR3: TGTGCCAGCAGTTTAGCCCTAAGCGCTACCGGGACAGGAGGTTCACCCCTCCACTTT. Its translation: CASSLALSATGTGGSPLHF.

This clonotype was seen ten or more times. This chain connects TRBV7-3 to TRBJ2-5, with 11 bases matching TRBD2. This CDR3 has 16 amino acids. CDR1 and CDR2 (germline): SGHTA, FQGTGA. The V segment lost 3 bases and the J segment 2 bases; nucleotides outside the gene matches: 5. The CDR3 DNA reads as TGTGCCAGCAGCTTCAGTAGCGGGGGGGCACAAGAGACCCAGTACTTC. Protein product: CASSFSSGGAQETQYF. The entire variable domain, with the rest obtained from reference TRBV7-3 and TRBJ2-5, is as follows: GAGVSQTPSNKVTEKGKYVELRCDPISGHTALYWYRQSLGQGPEFLIYFQGTGAADDSGLPNDRFFAVRPEGSVSTLKIQRTERGDSAVYLCASSFSSGGAQETQYFGPGTRLLVL.

This clonotype was seen at least ten times. The gene calls are TRBV6-2 or TRBV6-3 and TRBJ2-1, with D possibly being TRBD2 (6 bases). V was cut by 0 bases and J by 8 bases, with 26 bases left in between. This CDR3 has 19 amino acids. CDR1 MNHEY and CDR2 SVGEGT come from the germline V gene. Here the CDR3 DNA reads TGTGCCAGCAGTTACTCAGGCGTGCTGGCGGGACCCACAGAGTATGAGCAGTTCTTC. Protein sequence: CASSYSGVLAGPTEYEQFF.

A few counts support this clonotype. This chain links TRBV7-2 with TRBJ2-1; D remains unclear. This CDR3 comprises 13 residues. Trimming took 0 bases from V and 7 from J, leaving 7 bases between them. The germline V gene encodes CDR1 SGHTA and CDR2 FQGNSA. The CDR3: CASSLAPQNEQFF. The CDR3 DNA follows: TGTGCCAGCAGCTTAGCTCCCCAAAATGAGCAGTTCTTC. The whole variable domain, remainder taken from reference TRBV7-2 and TRBJ2-1, is GAGVSQSPSNKVTEKGKDVELRCDPISGHTALYWYRQSLGQGLEFLIYFQGNSAPDKSGLPSDRFSAERTGGSVSTLTIQRTQQEDSAVYLCASSLAPQNEQFFGPGTRLTVL.

This clonotype was found a few times. J is TRBJ2-5 and V is TRBV5-5, with 8 nucleotides matching TRBD2. The CDR3 runs 15 residues. Trimming at V came to 1 base and at J to 2 bases, leaving 4 bases not matched to a gene. Germline CDR1 and CDR2: SGHKS and YYEKEE (reference sequence). This CDR3 is CASSLRPSGQETQYF. CDR3 DNA: TGTGCCAGCAGCTTGAGGCCTAGCGGGCAAGAGACCCAGTACTTC.

There are many counts of this clonotype. The chain combines TRBV12-3 or TRBV12-4 with TRBJ2-7; unclear D gene. The CDR3 consists of 13 residues. Trimming left V 0 bases short and J 3 bases short, with 6 bases between. The CDR3 here is CASSLAKGYEQYF. The CDR3 bases are TGTGCCAGCAGTTTAGCGAAGGGCTACGAGCAGTACTTC.

This clonotype has a count of ten or more. The chain has TRBV12-3 or TRBV12-4 and TRBJ2-1, with TRBD2 identical over 10 bases. This CDR3 spans 15 amino acids. V trimming: 1 base; J trimming: 4 bases; junction bases outside the gene matches: 1. The CDR3 DNA is TGTGCCAGCAGTTTAGGGACTAGCGGATACAATGAGCAGTTCTTC. This encodes CASSLGTSGYNEQFF.

The chain carries TRBV6-1 and TRBJ1-1, with TRBD1 as a possible D gene (5 bases). Trimming removed 7 bases at V and 1 base at J, with 10 bases between. The CDR3 runs to 13 residues. The germline V gene encodes CDR1 MNHNS and CDR2 SASEGT. CDR3 loop: CASKGTKNTEAFF. The CDR3, as DNA: TGTGCCAGCAAAGGGACGAAGAACACTGAAGCTTTCTTT.

This clonotype was detected a few times. The chain links TRBV29-1 to TRBJ1-4; the D gene is possibly TRBD1 (5 bases). V gave up 4 bases and J gave up 8 bases, with 11 bases separating them. CDR3 length: 12 amino acids. CDR1 is SQVTM, CDR2 ANQGSEA, per germline. CDR3 sequence reads: CSVGGSGEKLFF. CDR3 nucleotides: TGCAGCGTTGGGGGATCAGGGGAAAAACTGTTTTTT.

The table lists this clonotype with many counts. The chain links TRBV11-3 to TRBJ2-1, with D perhaps TRBD1 (6 bases). This CDR3 has 15 amino acids. V lost 0 bases to trimming and J lost 3 bases, with 9 bases between them. CDR1 is SGHNT and CDR2 is YENEEA in the germline V gene. CDR3 DNA sequence: TGTGCCAGCAGCTTAGATAGCAGGGGCTACAATGAGCAGTTCTTC. It translates to CASSLDSRGYNEQFF.

The genes are TRBV20-1 and TRBJ2-5, with D tentatively TRBD1 (6 bases). V shed 5 bases and J shed 1 base, with 20 bases lying between them. CDR1 DFQATT and CDR2 SNEGSKA come from the germline V gene (reference sequence). This CDR3 is 16 amino acids long. CDR3 sequence: CSAYTITGSGQETQYF. In nucleotides, the CDR3 is TGCAGTGCTTACACGATAACAGGGAGCGGCCAAGAGACCCAGTACTTC.

There are a few counts of this clonotype. The chain combines TRBV5-1 with TRBJ2-3, with a tentative D call TRBD2 (5 bases). Deletions cut 6 bases from V and 3 bases from J, with 14 bases between. This CDR3 is built from 14 residues. CDR1 SGHRS and CDR2 YFSETQ come from the germline V gene. CDR3 DNA: TGCGCCAGCACCCTAGCCCTTGGGACAGATACGCAGTATTTT. Encoded protein: CASTLALGTDTQYF.

Points on this clonotype: Compared with germline, one end of the junction differs, possibly owing to a read error. The V gene is TRBV7-7, the J gene TRBJ2-3; maybe TRBD2 (7 bases). Looked up from germline, CDR1 is SSHAT and CDR2 is FNYEAQ (reference sequence). CDR3 length equals 15 residues. In DNA form, the CDR3 reads TGTGCTAGCAGCTTAGGGAGAGGGGGGGCGGATACGCAGTATTTT. This sequence encodes CASSLGRGGADTQYF.

In this sample, this clonotype turned up many times. The rearrangement links TRBV5-6 to TRBJ2-5; TRBD1 might be the D (6 bases). Trimming took off 1 base at V and 4 bases at J, with 14 bases between the two ends. Germline CDR1 SGHDT, CDR2 YYEEEE. The CDR3 has 15 amino acids. The CDR3 reads CASSLRGVGAETQYF. In DNA form, the CDR3 reads TGTGCCAGCAGCTTGAGGGGCGTGGGGGCAGAGACCCAGTACTTC.

This clonotype was recorded many times. The chain has TRBV27 and TRBJ2-2; TRBD1 might be the D (6 bases). The germline CDR1 and CDR2 sequences are MNHEY and SMNVEV (reference sequence). Trimming took off 4 bases at V and 7 bases at J, with 7 bases between the two ends. CDR3 length: 12 amino acids. The CDR3 nucleotides read TGTGCCAGCAGTTCAGGGGTCGGGGAGCTGTTTTTT. Amino acids: CASSSGVGELFF.

A remark on this clonotype: The junction departs from germline at one end; a sequencing error may be responsible. CDR3 protein: CANSLEGYEQYF. The CDR3 DNA sequence: TGTGCCAACAGCTTAGAAGGCTACGAGCAGTACTTC. The chain has TRBV7-6 and TRBJ2-7, with D hard to call. The germline V gene has CDR1 SGHVS and CDR2 FNYEAQ. The CDR3 has 12 residues.

This clonotype was seen repeatedly, ten times or more. The gene calls are TRBV29-1 and TRBJ1-2, with 9 bases matching TRBD1. V gave up 0 bases and J gave up 8 bases; unmatched junction bases: 10. This CDR3 is 15 amino acids long. The germline V gene has CDR1 SQVTM and CDR2 ANQGSEA. The DNA of the CDR3 is TGCAGCGTTGAAGATCTTCCGGGACAGGGAAGGGGCTACACCTTC. It translates to CSVEDLPGQGRGYTF.

At least ten counts were recorded for this clonotype. V gene TRBV7-9 combines with J gene TRBJ2-5; D unclear. The V end was cut by 6 bases, the J end by 3 bases, with 11 bases between. Per germline, CDR1 SEHNR and CDR2 FQNEAQ (reference sequence). The CDR3 runs 13 residues. This chain's CDR3 is CASSPDIEETQYF. In DNA form, the CDR3 reads TGTGCCAGCAGTCCCGACATCGAAGAGACCCAGTACTTC. Full variable domain (outside the CDR3, taken from reference TRBV7-9 and TRBJ2-5): DTGVSQNPRHKITKRGQNVTFRCDPISEHNRLYWYRQTLGQGPEFLTYFQNEAQLEKSRLLSDRFSAERPKGSFSTLEIQRTEQGDSAMYLCASSPDIEETQYFGPGTRLLVL.

This clonotype was picked up many times. The chain employs TRBV7-3 and TRBJ2-3; D perhaps matches TRBD2 (7 bases). Germline CDR1 SGHTA, CDR2 FQGTGA. The V end lost 4 bases, the J end lost 7 bases, and 18 bases lay between the germline ends. The CDR3 runs to 15 residues. CDR3 loop: CASSSQLGGEYTQYF. DNA of the CDR3: TGTGCCAGCAGCTCCCAACTAGGGGGGGAATATACGCAGTATTTT.

This clonotype has only one observation. This sequence may be a read error, since a much larger clone differs from it by one base. CDR3 residues: CSVGSLRVGYTF. In nucleotides, the CDR3 is TGCAGCGTTGGGAGCCTCAGGGTCGGCTACACCTTC. V gene TRBV29-1 combines with J gene TRBJ1-2; TRBD1 might be the D (5 bases). Germline CDR1 is SQVTM and CDR2 is ANQGSEA. The CDR3 covers 12 residues. Trimming took off 4 bases at V and 8 bases at J, with 14 bases between the two ends.

This clonotype was recorded at least ten times. The gene calls are TRBV4-2 and TRBJ1-2; unclear D gene. From germline, CDR1 is LGHNA and CDR2 YNFKEQ. The CDR3 is made up of 15 amino acids. Between the trimmed V and J ends, which lost 4 bases and 4 bases, there was a span of 16 bases. CDR3 bases: TGTGCCAGCAGCCCACAGCCTGGAGGTAGCTATGGCTACACCTTC. Its protein is CASSPQPGGSYGYTF.

This clonotype was seen more than once but under ten times. This rearrangement joins TRBV5-5 to TRBJ2-2, with 9 bases fitting TRBD2. The J segment lost 4 bases and the V segment lost 2 bases, leaving 0 bases of the junction unmatched. The CDR3 runs to 14 residues. The germline V gene encodes CDR1 SGHKS and CDR2 YYEKEE (reference sequence). The CDR3 region is CASSLLAGTGELFF. The DNA for the CDR3 is TGTGCCAGCAGCTTACTAGCGGGCACCGGGGAGCTGTTTTTT.

This clonotype has more than one count but fewer than ten. DNA for the CDR3: TGCAGTGCTAGAGACCAGCGGGGGACCTACGAGCAGTACTTC. Protein product: CSARDQRGTYEQYF. This chain connects TRBV20-1 to TRBJ2-7; TRBD2 aligns across 8 bases. V was pared by 0 bases and J by 2 bases, with 3 bases of the junction left unmatched. The CDR3 spans 14 residues. Germline assignment: CDR1 DFQATT and CDR2 SNEGSKA (reference sequence).

This clonotype has ten or more counts. The chain has TRBV7-6 and TRBJ1-2; D is ambiguous. V was pared by 1 base and J by 4 bases, with 10 bases between. CDR3 length: 14 amino acids. Germline loops: CDR1 SGHVS, CDR2 FNYEAQ. Here the CDR3 DNA reads TGTGCCAGCAGCTTAGGGGCCGGGCCCTATGGCTACACCTTC. This gives the protein CASSLGAGPYGYTF.

The chain links TRBV5-6 to TRBJ1-2; 10 positions match TRBD1. Per germline, CDR1 SGHDT and CDR2 YYEEEE. The length of the CDR3 is 15 residues. V trimming: 5 bases; J trimming: 8 bases; junction bases outside the gene matches: 12. The CDR3 loop reads CASRRGQGDIGGYTF. CDR3 nucleotides: TGTGCCAGCAGGCGTGGACAGGGGGATATAGGAGGCTACACCTTC.

This clonotype was seen many times. This chain joins TRBV12-3 or TRBV12-4 and TRBJ2-5; D remains unclear. The CDR3 totals 10 residues. Trimming cost V 6 bases and J 5 bases, with 4 bases left between them. The CDR3 DNA follows: TGTGCCAGCAGCCTCGAGACCCAGTACTTC. Translating gives CASSLETQYF.